This T cell receptor (beta chain) originates from a study of blood T cell repertoires in COVID-19. For the study at large: Researchers got acute and convalescent COVID-19 samples from the United States, Italy and Spain. T cells, B-cell-depleted T cells, or PBMCs supplied cDNA or gDNA.

Authors' data handling: Nucleated cell counts were estimated from reference gene primer amplification. Sequencing used immunoSEQ multiplex PCR; TCRdb keeps in-frame clones, though not all of them. The DNA gave D and trimming, while V, J and clone size come from that table. Of 150,000 to 200,000 clones in the sample, about 81% were seen once. Germline CDR1 and CDR2: SGHVS and FNYEAQ. The CDR3 is 15 amino acids. The J segment lost 4 bases and the V segment lost 5 bases, leaving 10 bases of the junction unmatched. It was during active infection that Seattle patients were enrolled and then longitudinally followed.

The material sequenced was peripheral blood. V usage is TRBV7-6 and J usage is TRBJ1-2; 7 bases line up with TRBD1. This clonotype was obtained from a woman at least 80 years old with COVID-19, enrolled during active disease. The CDR3 DNA follows: TGTGCCAGCAGCCCAACCCGGGACAGCAGCTATGGCTACACCTTC. Translating it yields CASSPTRDSSYGYTF. Full variable domain (remainder filled in from reference TRBV7-6 and TRBJ1-2): GAGVSQSPRYKVTKRGQDVALRCDPISGHVSLYWYRQALGQGPEFLTYFNYEAQQDKSGLPNDRFSAERPEGSISTLTIQRTEQRDSAMYRCASSPTRDSSYGYTFGSGTRLTVV.